Each of the 8 T cell receptor beta chains below was sequenced from the same sample in a study of T cell responses to AZD1222 COVID-19 vaccine. Here immunoSEQ multiplex PCR was the method, and the copy in TCRdb shows in-frame clones only, minus some. The table shows tens of thousands of clones, with over 85% occurring only once. Sample: peripheral blood, taken 28 days after the second AZD1222 dose. All receptors derive from an adult who received the AZD1222 COVID-19 vaccine.

The chain combines TRBV27 with TRBJ2-5, with 7 bases identical to TRBD2. The trim removed 6 bases at V and 2 bases at J, leaving 6 bases unmatched. CDR3 length equals 14 residues. CDR1 MNHEY and CDR2 SMNVEV come from the germline V gene (reference sequence). The CDR3 region is CASSSWGGQETQYF. The DNA of the CDR3 is TGTGCCAGCAGCTCCTGGGGGGGTCAAGAGACCCAGTACTTC.

The rearrangement links TRBV5-1 to TRBJ2-3; perhaps TRBD1 as D (5 bases). Germline CDR1 and CDR2: SGHRS and YFSETQ. With 0 bases removed from V and 9 bases from J, the gap between germline ends came to 14 bases. CDR3 length equals 14 residues. This chain's CDR3 is CASSLDGPAGTQYF. The CDR3 nucleotides are TGCGCCAGCAGCTTGGATGGGCCTGCAGGGACGCAGTATTTT.

The rearrangement links TRBV4-3 to TRBJ2-7; D possibly corresponds to TRBD1 (5 bases). CDR3 length: 16 amino acids. Looked up from germline, CDR1 is LGHNA and CDR2 is YSLEER. The V end lost 0 bases, the J end lost 0 bases, and 12 bases lay between the germline ends. CDR3 sequence (DNA): TGCGCCAGCAGCCAAGATTTCAAGCAGGGCTCCTACGAGCAGTACTTC. It yields the protein CASSQDFKQGSYEQYF.

The J gene is TRBJ1-2, the V gene TRBV5-8, with D unclear. The V gene's germline CDR1 is SGHTS and CDR2 YDEGEE. This CDR3 is 14 amino acids long. V was pared by 2 bases and J by 4 bases, with 12 bases between. This CDR3 is CASSFEVDSYGYTF. The CDR3 bases are TGTGCCAGCAGCTTCGAGGTGGATTCCTATGGCTACACCTTC.

V gene TRBV4-1 combines with J gene TRBJ2-7, with TRBD2 as a possible D gene (7 bases). This CDR3 contains 15 residues. The V and J ends lost 1 base and 5 bases respectively, with 15 bases between them. CDR1 is MGHRA, CDR2 YSYEKL, per germline. CDR3 sequence reads: CASSQVGGRRDEQYF. In DNA, the CDR3 is TGCGCCAGCAGCCAAGTGGGGGGGCGCAGAGACGAGCAGTACTTC.

In this sample, this clone turned up once. The rearrangement joins TRBV18 to TRBJ2-5, with 7 bases lining up with TRBD1. The CDR3 has 14 residues. J was trimmed by 4 bases and V by 3 bases; bases with no gene match: 5. Germline values: CDR1 KGHSH, CDR2 LQKENI. The CDR3 DNA reads as TGTGCCAGCTCACCGGAAACAGGGGCAGAGACCCAGTACTTC. Translated, it gives CASSPETGAETQYF.

The chain is built from TRBV5-1 and TRBJ2-1; possible D gene TRBD2, 5 bases. The CDR3 loop spans 15 amino acids. The V gene's germline CDR1 is SGHRS and CDR2 YFSETQ. V was shortened by 1 base and J by 7 bases, with 15 bases between the two germline ends. The CDR3: CASSLYGVAVNEQFF. DNA of the CDR3: TGCGCCAGCAGCTTGTACGGGGTAGCTGTGAATGAGCAGTTCTTC.

The CDR3 here is CASTVSGGFQETQYF. The DNA for the CDR3 is TGCGCCAGCACAGTTAGCGGGGGCTTCCAAGAGACCCAGTACTTC. The V gene is TRBV5-1, the J gene TRBJ2-5, with 9 bases that match TRBD2. CDR1 is SGHRS and CDR2 is YFSETQ in the germline V gene. CDR3 length: 15 residues. J gave up 1 base and V 6 bases, and 7 bases lay outside the gene matches.